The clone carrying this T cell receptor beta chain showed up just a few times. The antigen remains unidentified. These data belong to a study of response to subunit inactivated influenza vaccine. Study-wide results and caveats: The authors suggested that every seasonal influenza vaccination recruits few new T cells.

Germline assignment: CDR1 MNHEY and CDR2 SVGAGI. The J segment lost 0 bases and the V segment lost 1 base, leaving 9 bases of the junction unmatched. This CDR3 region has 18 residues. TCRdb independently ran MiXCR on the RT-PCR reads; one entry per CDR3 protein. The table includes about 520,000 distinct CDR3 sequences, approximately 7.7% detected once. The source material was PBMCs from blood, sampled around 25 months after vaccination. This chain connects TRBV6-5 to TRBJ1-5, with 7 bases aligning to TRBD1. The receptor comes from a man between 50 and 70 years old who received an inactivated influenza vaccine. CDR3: CASSYWAGGSYSNQPQHF. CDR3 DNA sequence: TGTGCCAGCAGTTACTGGGCAGGGGGGAGCTATAGCAATCAGCCCCAGCATTTT.